This TCR beta chain originates from a study of shared clonotypes between healthy human individuals. The overall study: Ranging from 18 to 49 in age, donors were two women and a few men.

For every subset, genomic DNA was evenly distributed across several immunoSEQ plates. Clones were sequenced by immunoSEQ multiplex PCR, and TCRdb holds only the in-frame ones, with some missing. Among 1,400,000 or so clones listed, roughly 98.5% were seen once. General study points: In contrast to clonotypes shared by all four donors, non-shared clonotypes had lower generation probabilities.

Details on this clone: Its antigen is currently unknown. Other DNA sequences within the sample encode an identical CDR3.

The receptor was derived from a man aged 25 to 40 in good health. Material: naive CD4+ T cells sorted from blood. Specified subset: CD45RA+ positively selected.

As DNA, the CDR3 is TGCGCCAGCAGCTTGCGGACTGGCCAAGAGACCCAGTACTTC. Translated: CASSLRTGQETQYF. J is TRBJ2-5 and V is TRBV5-1; D is possibly TRBD2 (5 bases). The germline CDR1 and CDR2 sequences are SGHRS and YFSETQ. The CDR3 is made up of 14 amino acids. V lost 1 base, J lost 1 base, and 8 bases lay in between.